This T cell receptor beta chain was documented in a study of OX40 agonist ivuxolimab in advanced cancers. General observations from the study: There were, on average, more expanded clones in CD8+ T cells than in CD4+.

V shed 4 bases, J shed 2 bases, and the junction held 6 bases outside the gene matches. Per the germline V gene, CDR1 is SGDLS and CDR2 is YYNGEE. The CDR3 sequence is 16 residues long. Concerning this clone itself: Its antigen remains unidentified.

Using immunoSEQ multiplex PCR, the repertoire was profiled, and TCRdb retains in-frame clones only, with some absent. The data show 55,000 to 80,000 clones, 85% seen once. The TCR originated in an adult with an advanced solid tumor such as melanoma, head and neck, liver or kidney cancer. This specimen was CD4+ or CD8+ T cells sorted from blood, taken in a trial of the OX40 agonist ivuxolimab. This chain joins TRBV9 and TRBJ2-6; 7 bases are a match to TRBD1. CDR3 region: CASSPITGAGANVLTF. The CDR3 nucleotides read TGTGCCAGCAGCCCAATAACAGGGGCTGGGGCCAACGTCCTGACTTTC.